These 31 T cell receptor beta chains originate from one sample sequenced in a study of T cell repertoires in cytomegalovirus infection. In TCRdb, the reads were re-called with MiXCR into one record per CDR3 protein. The sample shows around 630,000 distinct CDR3 sequences, less than 25% of them seen only once. The sample taken for sequencing was CD8+ T cells from PBMCs. The receptors derive from a human donor in good health (CMV status not recorded). Some clones in this sample may be carry-over from other donors' samples.

The chain couples TRBV7-9 to TRBJ2-7; 11 bases agree with TRBD1. V gave up 5 bases and J gave up 6 bases; unmatched junction bases: 6. The CDR3 loop spans 14 amino acids. Germline lookup yields CDR1 SEHNR and CDR2 FQNEAQ (reference sequence). CDR3 region: CASSQDRGRREQYV. The CDR3 DNA reads TGTGCCAGCAGCCAGGACAGGGGGCGCCGCGAGCAGTACGTC.

This clonotype was counted ten times or more. The V gene is TRBV12-3 or TRBV12-4, the J gene TRBJ1-2; 10 nucleotides agree with TRBD1. The CDR3 runs to 14 residues. Trimming took 8 bases from V and 6 from J; bases not matched to a gene: 9. The CDR3 here is CASSRDRGFDGYTF. DNA for the CDR3: TGTGCCAGCTCCCGGGACAGGGGATTTGATGGCTACACCTTC.

The CDR3 coding sequence is TGTGCCAGCAGGGGGACGGGGGGTTGGGCAGATACGCAGTATTTT. It yields the protein CASRGTGGWADTQYF. The V call is TRBV28, the J call TRBJ2-3, with TRBD2 matching over 7 bases. This CDR3 spans 15 amino acids. The V segment lost 6 bases and the J segment 4 bases; nucleotides outside the gene matches: 10. Per the germline V gene, CDR1 is MDHEN and CDR2 is SYDVKM.

This clonotype was counted ten times or more. This CDR3 reads CASSFGQLQETQYF. Here the CDR3 DNA reads TGTGCCAGCAGTTTTGGGCAGCTACAAGAGACCCAGTACTTC. The J gene is TRBJ2-5, the V gene TRBV28; no clear D. The CDR3 is 14 residues long. Per the germline V gene, CDR1 is MDHEN and CDR2 is SYDVKM. Trimming left V 3 bases short and J 2 bases short, with 10 bases between.

This clonotype was recorded many times. The rearrangement joins TRBV15 to TRBJ1-5; no definite D call. V lost 0 bases, J lost 2 bases, and 8 bases lay in between. This CDR3 is 15 amino acids long. The germline CDR1 and CDR2 sequences are LNHNV and YYDKDF (reference sequence). Here the CDR3 reads CATSRDKSRNQPQHF. The CDR3 bases are TGTGCCACCAGCAGAGATAAGTCTCGCAATCAGCCCCAGCATTTT.

At least ten counts were recorded for this clonotype. J is TRBJ1-2 and V is TRBV7-9, with a possible D match to TRBD1 (6 bases). Deletions cut 3 bases from V and 3 bases from J, with 11 bases between. The CDR3 runs 14 residues. The germline V gene has CDR1 SEHNR and CDR2 FQNEAQ (reference sequence). The CDR3 here is CASSFAGTHYGYTF. The CDR3 nucleotides read TGTGCCAGCAGCTTTGCCGGGACACACTATGGCTACACCTTC. The full variable domain, completed using reference TRBV7-9 and TRBJ1-2, is DTGVSQNPRHKITKRGQNVTFRCDPISEHNRLYWYRQTLGQGPEFLTYFQNEAQLEKSRLLSDRFSAERPKGSFSTLEIQRTEQGDSAMYLCASSFAGTHYGYTFGSGTRLTVV.

The CDR3 DNA reads as TGCGCCAGCCGTCAAGCGGGGGAGCTCACAGATACGCAGTATTTT. Translation gives CASRQAGELTDTQYF. V usage is TRBV5-1 and J usage is TRBJ2-3, with 8 bases matching TRBD2. The V and J ends lost 7 bases and 2 bases, in that order; junction bases with no gene match: 9. Germline CDR1 is SGHRS and CDR2 is YFSETQ. This CDR3 spans 15 amino acids.

This clonotype was observed at least ten times. This rearrangement joins TRBV6-1 to TRBJ1-5; D call uncertain. V lost 8 bases, J lost 2 bases, and 1 base lay in between. Germline values: CDR1 MNHNS, CDR2 SASEGT. The CDR3 is 10 amino acids. The CDR3 nucleotides read TGTGCCAGCGGCAATCAGCCCCAGCATTTT. Its protein is CASGNQPQHF.

The rearrangement uses TRBV20-1 and TRBJ1-5, with TRBD1 as a possible D gene (5 bases). Trimming stripped 0 bases from V and 2 bases from J, with 11 bases between. The CDR3 runs to 15 residues. Germline V gives CDR1 DFQATT, CDR2 SNEGSKA (reference sequence). The CDR3, as DNA: TGCAGTGCTAGAGATGGGGGTTGGGGCAATCAGCCCCAGCATTTT. It translates to CSARDGGWGNQPQHF.

V and J are TRBV2 and TRBJ1-1; D remains unclear. This CDR3 is built from 11 residues. CDR1 is SNHLY, CDR2 FYNNEI, per germline. The V gene lost 10 bases and the J gene lost 8 bases, with 14 bases spanning the gap. The CDR3 here is CAIPTRQEAFF. The DNA for the CDR3 is TGTGCCATCCCCACCAGGCAAGAAGCTTTCTTT.

The V call is TRBV5-1, the J call TRBJ2-3; 13 bases line up with TRBD2. Looked up from germline, CDR1 is SGHRS and CDR2 is YFSETQ. The CDR3 sequence is 17 residues long. Unmatched junction bases numbered 4, after V lost 0 bases and J lost 3 bases. The CDR3 DNA reads TGCGCCAGCAGCTTGGAGGGGACTAGCGGGATTACAGATACGCAGTATTTT. Translated, it gives CASSLEGTSGITDTQYF.

Turning to this clonotype: This may arise from a read error, as a much more abundant clone is one base away. The chain joins TRBV11-2 to TRBJ2-3; TRBD2 aligns across 8 bases. This CDR3 spans 16 amino acids. Germline CDR1 and CDR2: SGHAT and FQNNGV. Here the CDR3 DNA reads TGTGTCAGCACCCAAGGATTAGCGGGGAGCACAGATACGCAGTATTTT. Residues: CVSTQGLAGSTDTQYF. Looking up the rest from reference TRBV11-2 and TRBJ2-3 gives the full variable domain: EAGVAQSPRYKIIEKRQSVAFWCNPISGHATLYWYQQILGQGPKLLIQFQNNGVVDDSQLPKDRFSAERLKGVDSTLKIQPAKLEDSAVYLCVSTQGLAGSTDTQYFGPGTRLTVL.

This clonotype was seen at least ten times. The rearrangement links TRBV7-9 to TRBJ2-3; D is unresolved. Germline values: CDR1 SEHNR, CDR2 FQNEAQ (reference sequence). This CDR3 has 12 amino acids. V was cut by 5 bases and J by 4 bases, with 7 bases left in between. The CDR3 spells CASSQGSDTQYF. DNA of the CDR3: TGTGCCAGCAGCCAAGGGTCAGATACGCAGTATTTT.

The V and J genes are TRBV11-3 and TRBJ1-5; D perhaps matches TRBD1 (5 bases). The CDR3 runs 17 residues. Germline CDR1 is SGHNT and CDR2 is YENEEA. V dropped 5 bases and J dropped 1 base, with 18 bases sitting between them. CDR3 sequence (DNA): TGTGCCAGCAGCCGGATCCGCGGGGGTCCGAGCAATCAGCCCCAGCATTTT. As protein: CASSRIRGGPSNQPQHF.

The chain joins TRBV6-2 or TRBV6-3 to TRBJ2-7, with TRBD2 matching 12 bases. Trimming cost V 0 bases and J 3 bases; bases outside gene matches: 3. Germline V gene lookup returns CDR1 MNHEY and CDR2 SVGEGT. The CDR3 consists of 16 residues. The CDR3 region has the DNA TGTGCCAGCAGTTACTCAACTAGCGGGGGGAACTACGAGCAGTACGTC. This translates into CASSYSTSGGNYEQYV.

The V and J genes are TRBV3-1 and TRBJ1-1; a weak D match, TRBD1 (6 bases). V was pared by 4 bases and J by 4 bases, with 13 bases between. Germline V gene data show CDR1 as LGHDT and CDR2 as YNNKEL (reference sequence). CDR3 length: 14 residues. The CDR3 sequence: CASSPTTGTTEAFF. CDR3 nucleotide sequence: TGTGCCAGCAGCCCGACTACAGGGACCACTGAAGCTTTCTTT.

This clonotype occurred many times. The chain links TRBV28 to TRBJ2-7; D assignment may be TRBD1 or TRBD2 (5 bases each). This CDR3 has 14 residues. Germline CDR1 and CDR2: MDHEN and SYDVKM. Trimming removed 7 bases from V and 3 bases from J, with 16 bases in between. The chain's CDR3 is CASTGPRDGYEQYV. CDR3 nucleotides: TGTGCCAGCACCGGACCCCGGGACGGCTACGAGCAGTACGTC.

The gene calls are TRBV20-1 and TRBJ1-1; weak D call: TRBD1 (5 bases). Germline CDR1 DFQATT, CDR2 SNEGSKA (reference sequence). The length of the CDR3 is 13 residues. Trimming stripped 4 bases from V and 4 bases from J, with 13 bases between. Here the CDR3 reads CSATGTVGTEAFF. The CDR3 DNA sequence: TGCAGTGCTACCGGGACCGTAGGCACTGAAGCTTTCTTT.

This chain's CDR3 is CATADPGETQYF. The CDR3 DNA follows: TGTGCCACCGCGGACCCCGGGGAGACCCAGTACTTC. This chain joins TRBV6-5 and TRBJ2-5; D remains unclear. V shed 10 bases and J shed 5 bases, with 14 bases lying between them. The CDR3 sequence is 12 residues long. The germline V gene encodes CDR1 MNHEY and CDR2 SVGAGI.

In its sample, this clonotype was seen many times. The V gene is TRBV7-2, the J gene TRBJ2-1, with D possibly TRBD1 on 6 matching bases. The CDR3 sequence is 17 residues long. The germline V and J ends were trimmed by 4 bases and 2 bases, with 18 bases remaining between them. Germline V lookup: CDR1 SGHTA, CDR2 FQGNSA. The DNA for the CDR3 is TGTGCCAGCAGCTGGACAGAGGGGACACGACCCTACAATGAGCAGTTCTTC. Its translation is CASSWTEGTRPYNEQFF. The whole variable domain, filled in from reference TRBV7-2 and TRBJ2-1, reads GAGVSQSPSNKVTEKGKDVELRCDPISGHTALYWYRQSLGQGLEFLIYFQGNSAPDKSGLPSDRFSAERTGGSVSTLTIQRTQQEDSAVYLCASSWTEGTRPYNEQFFGPGTRLTVL.

Only a few counts were recorded for this clonotype. This chain uses TRBV4-3 with TRBJ2-1; TRBD2 matches at 13 bases. After removal of 0 bases from V and 9 bases from J, the junction contained 2 bases not matched to a gene. The CDR3 extends over 15 amino acids. Germline assignment: CDR1 LGHNA and CDR2 YSLEER. This CDR3 reads CASSQDRTSGGEQFF. The CDR3 region has the DNA TGCGCCAGCAGCCAAGATCGGACTAGCGGGGGTGAGCAGTTCTTC.

The J gene is TRBJ1-1, the V gene TRBV5-1; D remains unclear. The CDR3 is 16 residues long. The germline gives CDR1 SGHRS, CDR2 YFSETQ. Deletions cut 0 bases from V and 4 bases from J, with 16 bases between. In DNA form, the CDR3 reads TGCGCCAGCAGCTTGGGTCCGGCGGGGTCGGTCACTGAAGCTTTCTTT. Residues: CASSLGPAGSVTEAFF.

The chain carries TRBV7-9 and TRBJ1-2, with TRBD1 matching over 8 bases. In germline, CDR1 is SEHNR, CDR2 FQNEAQ (reference sequence). Losses at the gene ends were 3 bases for V and 3 bases for J; bases not matched to a gene: 6. CDR3 length: 15 amino acids. The CDR3, as DNA: TGTGCCAGCAGCTTGGACAGGGATTGGGACTATGGCTACACCTTC. This encodes CASSLDRDWDYGYTF.

The rearrangement uses TRBV6-2 or TRBV6-3 and TRBJ1-5; unclear D gene. Germline-derived CDR1 and CDR2 are MNHEY and SVGEGT. The CDR3 contains 14 residues. V lost 2 bases and J lost 3, with 8 bases in between. Here the CDR3 reads CASSYPRPNQPQHF. As DNA, the CDR3 is TGTGCCAGCAGTTACCCCCGGCCCAATCAGCCCCAGCATTTT.

This clonotype was recorded many times. The genes are TRBV7-9 and TRBJ2-1; 8 nucleotides align to TRBD2. Germline-derived CDR1 and CDR2 are SEHNR and FQNEAQ (reference sequence). Trimming took 5 bases from V and 3 from J; bases not matched to a gene: 15. This CDR3 is built from 18 residues. For the CDR3, the DNA is TGTGCCAGCAGCCCAAGAGGGACTAGTGTCCCCCGCTACAATGAGCAGTTCTTC. Translation: CASSPRGTSVPRYNEQFF.

The J gene is TRBJ2-1, the V gene TRBV14; D is unclear. This CDR3 has 16 residues. Germline assignment: CDR1 SGHDN and CDR2 FVKESK. Between the trimmed V and J ends, which lost 3 bases and 0 bases, there was a span of 12 bases. The CDR3 DNA reads as TGTGCCAGCAGCCATACTGGGGTGGGCTCCTACAATGAGCAGTTCTTC. Translated, it gives CASSHTGVGSYNEQFF.

In its sample, this clonotype was seen a few times. The chain uses TRBV7-9 and TRBJ2-7; 7 bases match TRBD1. V shed 3 bases, J shed 3 bases, and the junction held 5 bases outside the gene matches. This CDR3 contains 14 residues. Germline V gene data show CDR1 as SEHNR and CDR2 as FQNEAQ (reference sequence). The CDR3 sequence: CASSFGTDFYEQYF. The CDR3 nucleotides read TGTGCCAGCAGCTTCGGGACAGACTTCTACGAGCAGTACTTC.

The rearrangement joins TRBV12-3 or TRBV12-4 to TRBJ1-3; unclear D gene. V was trimmed by 1 base and J by 3 bases, leaving 10 bases between them. The CDR3 is made up of 15 amino acids. CDR3 nucleotides: TGTGCCAGCAGTTTAGAGGGTCGTCTTGGAAACACCATATATTTT. It is translated as CASSLEGRLGNTIYF.

Only a few counts were recorded for this clonotype. The chain carries TRBV7-9 and TRBJ1-1; possibly TRBD1 for D (5 bases). Germline assignment: CDR1 SEHNR and CDR2 FQNEAQ (reference sequence). This CDR3 spans 14 amino acids. The V end was cut by 7 bases, the J end by 3 bases, with 15 bases between. For the CDR3, the DNA is TGTGCCAGCACCCCCCTACGGGGGGACACTGAAGCTTTCTTT. Encoded protein: CASTPLRGDTEAFF.

The gene calls are TRBV7-6 and TRBJ1-1; tentative D call: TRBD1 (6 bases). This CDR3 is built from 15 residues. Germline V CDR1 and CDR2: SGHVS, FNYEAQ. The V and J ends lost 4 bases and 1 base respectively, with 13 bases between them. The CDR3 spells CASSSPSGANTEAFF. CDR3 in DNA: TGTGCCAGCAGCTCCCCATCAGGGGCGAACACTGAAGCTTTCTTT.

This clonotype was detected many times. V is TRBV28 and J is TRBJ1-2; the match to TRBD1 covers 7 bases. CDR1 and CDR2 from the germline V gene are MDHEN and SYDVKM. CDR3 length equals 16 residues. V gave up 1 base and J gave up 5 bases; unmatched junction bases: 10. The CDR3 coding sequence is TGTGCCAGCAGTTTATCTTACTCCGGGACAGAATATGGCTACACCTTC. This sequence encodes CASSLSYSGTEYGYTF.